The clone carrying this TCR beta chain was recorded only once. The antigen is undetermined. TCRdb redid the calling of the reads with MiXCR, one entry per CDR3 protein. The sample lists a few hundred thousand distinct CDR3 sequences; over 35% were seen once. The sample originates from a study of T cell repertoires in cytomegalovirus infection. Losses at the gene ends were 5 bases for V and 5 bases for J; bases not matched to a gene: 5. The CDR3 loop spans 14 amino acids. Germline V gene lookup returns CDR1 GTSNPN and CDR2 SVGIG (reference sequence). This specimen consisted of cultured PBMCs, obtained from culture after CMV antigen stimulation. The source is a human donor in good health (CMV status not recorded). Some clones in this sample may be carry-over from other donors' samples. The rearrangement joins TRBV30 to TRBJ2-2, with TRBD1 identical over 10 bases. The CDR3 bases are TGTGCCTGGGACAGGGGGCGCATTACCGGGGAGCTGTTTTTT. Translating it yields CAWDRGRITGELFF.